What follows are 3 T cell receptor beta chains derived from one specimen sequenced in a study of T cells in Graves' hyperthyroidism and ophthalmopathy. Amplification yielded TCR beta CDR3 regions, with RNA transcripts as the source. The TCR CDR3 first-round RT-PCR relied on the HTBI primer set. MiXCR, applied by TCRdb to the multiplex PCR reads, yields one record per CDR3 protein. The data hold some 92,000 distinct CDR3 sequences, with around 40% observed a single time. The specimen sequenced was peripheral blood or thyroid tissue (not recorded which). These receptors all stem from a woman in her twenties or thirties with Graves' hyperthyroidism.

This clonotype was picked up many times. This chain joins TRBV7-6 and TRBJ1-4, with unresolved D. This CDR3 is built from 12 residues. From germline, CDR1 is SGHVS and CDR2 FNYEAQ. Trimming stripped 1 base from V and 8 bases from J, with 5 bases between. Here the CDR3 reads CASSLGWEKLFF. CDR3 coding DNA: TGTGCCAGCAGCTTAGGTTGGGAAAAACTGTTTTTT.

Note on this clonotype: A read error may be the cause here, since a much bigger clone is one base away. The chain employs TRBV10-3 and TRBJ2-3; D possibly matches TRBD1 or TRBD2 (5 bases each). CDR3 length: 15 residues. The germline CDR1 and CDR2 sequences are ENHRY and SYGVKD. The CDR3 DNA sequence: TGTGCCATCAGTGAGAGGGACCCGACGCAAGATACGCGGTATTTT. This translates into CAISERDPTQDTRYF.

This clonotype showed up many times. The chain recombines TRBV7-9 with TRBJ2-7; 11 positions match TRBD1. Germline V lookup: CDR1 SEHNR, CDR2 FQNEAQ (reference sequence). After removal of 5 bases from V and 2 bases from J, the junction contained 2 bases not matched to a gene. This CDR3 spans 14 amino acids. CDR3 loop: CASSAGQGAYEQYF. The CDR3 DNA follows: TGTGCCAGCAGCGCGGGACAGGGGGCCTACGAGCAGTACTTC.